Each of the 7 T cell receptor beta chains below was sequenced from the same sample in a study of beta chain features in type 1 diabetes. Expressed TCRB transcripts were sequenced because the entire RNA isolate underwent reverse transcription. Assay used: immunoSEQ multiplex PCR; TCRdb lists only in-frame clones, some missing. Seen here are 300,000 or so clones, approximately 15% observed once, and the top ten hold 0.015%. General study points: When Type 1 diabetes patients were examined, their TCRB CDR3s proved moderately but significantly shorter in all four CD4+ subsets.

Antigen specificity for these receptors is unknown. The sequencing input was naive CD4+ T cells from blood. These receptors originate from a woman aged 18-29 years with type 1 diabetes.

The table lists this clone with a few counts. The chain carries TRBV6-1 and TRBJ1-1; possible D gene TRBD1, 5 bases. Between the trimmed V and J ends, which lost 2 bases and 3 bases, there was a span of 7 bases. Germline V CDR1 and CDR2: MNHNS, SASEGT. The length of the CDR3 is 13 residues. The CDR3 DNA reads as TGTGCCAGCAGTGAATGGGGGGACACTGAAGCTTTCTTT. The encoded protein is CASSEWGDTEAFF.

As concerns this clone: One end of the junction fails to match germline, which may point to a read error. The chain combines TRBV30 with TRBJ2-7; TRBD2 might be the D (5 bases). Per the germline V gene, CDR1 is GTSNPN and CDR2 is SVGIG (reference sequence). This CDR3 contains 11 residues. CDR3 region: CAWKGSVERFF. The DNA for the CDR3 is TGTGCCTGGAAGGGTAGTGTAGAGCGGTTCTTC.

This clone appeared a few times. CDR3 nucleotides: TGCGCCAGCAACCGCCTGACGGGAGGGCCAGGCGAGCAGTACTTC. Its translation: CASNRLTGGPGEQYF. The V gene is TRBV23-1, the J gene TRBJ2-7, with 8 bases lining up with TRBD2. TRBV23-1 carries the ORF label, with uncertain function. The CDR3 spans 15 residues. Germline trimming cut 7 bases from V and 6 bases from J; bases unmatched to any gene: 14.

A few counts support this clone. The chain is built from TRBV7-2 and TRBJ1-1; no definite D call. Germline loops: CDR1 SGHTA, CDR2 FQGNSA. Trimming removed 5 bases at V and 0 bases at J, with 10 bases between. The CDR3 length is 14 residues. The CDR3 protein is CASSSVLLNTEAFF. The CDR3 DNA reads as TGTGCCAGCAGCAGCGTCTTGTTGAACACTGAAGCTTTCTTT. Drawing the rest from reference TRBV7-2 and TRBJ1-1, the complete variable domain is GAGVSQSPSNKVTEKGKDVELRCDPISGHTALYWYRQSLGQGLEFLIYFQGNSAPDKSGLPSDRFSAERTGGSVSTLTIQRTQQEDSAVYLCASSSVLLNTEAFFGQGTRLTVV.

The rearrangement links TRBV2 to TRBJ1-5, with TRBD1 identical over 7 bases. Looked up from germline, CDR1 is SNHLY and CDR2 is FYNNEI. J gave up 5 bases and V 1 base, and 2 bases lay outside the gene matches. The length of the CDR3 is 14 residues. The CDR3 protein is CASSEGQGYQPQHF. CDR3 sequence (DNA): TGTGCCAGCAGTGAAGGACAGGGATATCAGCCCCAGCATTTT.

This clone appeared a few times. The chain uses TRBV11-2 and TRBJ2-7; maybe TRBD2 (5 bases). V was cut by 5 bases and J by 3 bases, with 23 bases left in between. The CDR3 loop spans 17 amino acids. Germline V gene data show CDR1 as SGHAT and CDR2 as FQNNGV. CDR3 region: CASSPGRGQSTNYEQYF. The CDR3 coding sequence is TGTGCCAGCAGCCCCGGACGGGGTCAGTCCACCAACTACGAGCAGTACTTC. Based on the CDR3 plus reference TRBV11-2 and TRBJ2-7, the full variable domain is EAGVAQSPRYKIIEKRQSVAFWCNPISGHATLYWYQQILGQGPKLLIQFQNNGVVDDSQLPKDRFSAERLKGVDSTLKIQPAKLEDSAVYLCASSPGRGQSTNYEQYFGPGTRLTVT.

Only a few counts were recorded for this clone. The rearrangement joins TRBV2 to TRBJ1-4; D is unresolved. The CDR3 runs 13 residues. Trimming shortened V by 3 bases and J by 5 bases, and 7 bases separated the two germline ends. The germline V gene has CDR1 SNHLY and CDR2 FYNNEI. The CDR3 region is CASSERRNEKLFF. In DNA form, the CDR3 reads TGTGCCAGCAGTGAGAGGAGGAATGAAAAACTGTTTTTT.